The 5 T cell receptor beta chains below all came from one sample that was sequenced in a study of beta chain features in type 1 diabetes. Points from the study as a whole: There was a moderate but significant shortening of TCRB CDR3s in all four CD4+ subsets of Type 1 diabetes patients.

Since all of the isolated RNA was reverse transcribed, expressed TCRB transcripts were what got sequenced. Libraries were prepared by immunoSEQ multiplex PCR; TCRdb keeps only in-frame clonotypes and omits some of them. The sample records some 640,000 clones, about 14% being singletons. Which antigens these TCRs recognize remains unknown. Specimen: naive CD4+ T cells from blood. The origin of the receptors is a man between 18 and 35 years old with type 1 diabetes.

The CDR3 coding sequence is TGTGCCAGTAGTTCTAGGGCCGCCTTGGAGCAGTACTTC. It translates to CASSSRAALEQYF. The chain recombines TRBV19 with TRBJ2-7; D is undetermined. Trimming cost V 5 bases and J 7 bases, with 15 bases left between them. The CDR3 is 13 amino acids. Germline V gene lookup returns CDR1 LNHDA and CDR2 SQIVND (reference sequence). Full variable domain (outside the CDR3, taken from reference TRBV19 and TRBJ2-7): DGGITQSPKYLFRKEGQNVTLSCEQNLNHDAMYWYRQDPGQGLRLIYYSQIVNDFQKGDIAEGYSVSREKKESFPLTVTSAQKNPTAFYLCASSSRAALEQYFGPGTRLTVT.

This clone was picked up a small number of times. V is TRBV19 and J is TRBJ2-3; TRBD1 matches at 10 bases. CDR3 length: 12 amino acids. The germline V gene has CDR1 LNHDA and CDR2 SQIVND (reference sequence). The CDR3 DNA reads TGTGGGTCCGGGGACAGGGGAGATACGCAGTATTTT. Protein: CGSGDRGDTQYF.

This clone was observed a few times. The chain recombines TRBV30 with TRBJ2-5, with D uncertain. Germline assignment: CDR1 GTSNPN and CDR2 SVGIG (reference sequence). With 2 bases removed from V and 6 bases from J, the gap between germline ends came to 13 bases. The CDR3 loop spans 13 amino acids. The CDR3 reads CAWSSLGTQTQYF. CDR3 DNA: TGTGCCTGGAGTTCTCTGGGAACGCAGACCCAGTACTTC.

This clone turned up a few times. The chain links TRBV18 to TRBJ2-3, with TRBD2 matching 8 bases. Germline CDR1 is KGHSH and CDR2 is LQKENI. J was trimmed by 7 bases and V by 0 bases; bases with no gene match: 6. The CDR3 length is 15 residues. The CDR3 nucleotides read TGTGCCAGCTCACCACCAGGCACTAGCGGACATACGCAGTATTTT. It is translated as CASSPPGTSGHTQYF.

The gene calls are TRBV18 and TRBJ1-3, with D perhaps TRBD1 (6 bases). This CDR3 is built from 14 residues. Trimming cost V 4 bases and J 4 bases, with 11 bases left between them. Germline lookup yields CDR1 KGHSH and CDR2 LQKENI. The CDR3 protein is CASSRGTFGNTIYF. The DNA for the CDR3 is TGTGCCAGCTCACGCGGGACATTCGGAAACACCATATATTTT.